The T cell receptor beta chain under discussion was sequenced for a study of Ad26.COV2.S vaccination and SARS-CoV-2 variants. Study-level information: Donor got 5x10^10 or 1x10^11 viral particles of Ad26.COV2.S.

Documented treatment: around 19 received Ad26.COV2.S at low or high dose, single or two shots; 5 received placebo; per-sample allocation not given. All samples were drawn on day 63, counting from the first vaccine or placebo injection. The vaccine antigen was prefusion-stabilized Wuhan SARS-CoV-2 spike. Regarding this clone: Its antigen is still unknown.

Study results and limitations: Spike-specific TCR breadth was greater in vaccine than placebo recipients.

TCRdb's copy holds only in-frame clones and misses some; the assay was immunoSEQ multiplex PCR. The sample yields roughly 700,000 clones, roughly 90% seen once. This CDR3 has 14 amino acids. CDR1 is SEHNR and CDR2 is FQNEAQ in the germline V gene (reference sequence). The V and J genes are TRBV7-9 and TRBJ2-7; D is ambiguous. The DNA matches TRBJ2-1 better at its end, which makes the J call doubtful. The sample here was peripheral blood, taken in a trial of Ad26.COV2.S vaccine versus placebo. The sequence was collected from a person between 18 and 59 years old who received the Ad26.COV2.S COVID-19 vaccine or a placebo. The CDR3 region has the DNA TGTGCCAGCAGCACGGTAGGGCAAGACAATGAGCAGTTCTTC. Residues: CASSTVGQDNEQFF.